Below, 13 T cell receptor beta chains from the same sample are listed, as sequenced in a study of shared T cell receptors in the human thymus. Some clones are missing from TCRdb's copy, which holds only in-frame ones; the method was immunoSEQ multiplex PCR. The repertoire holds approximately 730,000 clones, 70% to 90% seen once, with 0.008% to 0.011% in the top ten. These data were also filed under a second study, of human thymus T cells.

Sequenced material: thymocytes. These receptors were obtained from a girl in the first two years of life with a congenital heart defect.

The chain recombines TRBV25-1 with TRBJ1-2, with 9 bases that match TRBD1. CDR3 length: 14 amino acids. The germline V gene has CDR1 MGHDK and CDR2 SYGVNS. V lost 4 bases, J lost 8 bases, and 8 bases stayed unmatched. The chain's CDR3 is CASSARDRAEGYTF. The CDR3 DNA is TGTGCCAGCAGTGCGCGGGACAGGGCGGAAGGCTACACCTTC.

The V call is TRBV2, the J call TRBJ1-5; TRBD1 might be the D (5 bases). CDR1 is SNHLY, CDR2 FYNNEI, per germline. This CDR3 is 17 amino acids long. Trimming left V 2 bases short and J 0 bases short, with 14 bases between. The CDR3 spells CASSELGEGYSNQPQHF. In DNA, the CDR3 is TGTGCCAGCAGTGAATTAGGGGAGGGGTATAGCAATCAGCCCCAGCATTTT.

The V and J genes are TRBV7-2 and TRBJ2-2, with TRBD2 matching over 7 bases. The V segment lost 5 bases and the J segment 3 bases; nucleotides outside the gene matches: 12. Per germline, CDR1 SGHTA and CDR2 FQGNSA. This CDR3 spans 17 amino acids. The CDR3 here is CASSIRIQRGHTGELFF. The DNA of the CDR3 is TGTGCCAGCAGCATCCGAATACAGCGGGGACACACCGGGGAGCTGTTTTTT.

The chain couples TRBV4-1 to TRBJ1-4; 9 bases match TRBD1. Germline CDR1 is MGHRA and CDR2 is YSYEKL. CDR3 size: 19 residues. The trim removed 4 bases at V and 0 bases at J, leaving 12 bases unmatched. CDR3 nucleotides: TGCGCCAGCAGCCCCCAACAGGGGGCTCATTTTGCAACTAATGAAAAACTGTTTTTT. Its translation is CASSPQQGAHFATNEKLFF.

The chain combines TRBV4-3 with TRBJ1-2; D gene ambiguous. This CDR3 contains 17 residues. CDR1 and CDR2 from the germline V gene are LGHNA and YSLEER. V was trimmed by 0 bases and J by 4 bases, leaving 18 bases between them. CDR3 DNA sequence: TGCGCCAGCAGCCAAGAGGTTCCTGGGCCTTCCACCTATGGCTACACCTTC. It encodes CASSQEVPGPSTYGYTF.

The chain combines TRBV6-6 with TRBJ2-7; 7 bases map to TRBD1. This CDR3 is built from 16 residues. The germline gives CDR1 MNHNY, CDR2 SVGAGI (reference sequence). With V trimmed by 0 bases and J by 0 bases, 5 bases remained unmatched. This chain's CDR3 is CASSYSLGQSSYEQYF. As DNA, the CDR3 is TGTGCCAGCAGTTACTCGTTGGGACAGAGCTCCTACGAGCAGTACTTC.

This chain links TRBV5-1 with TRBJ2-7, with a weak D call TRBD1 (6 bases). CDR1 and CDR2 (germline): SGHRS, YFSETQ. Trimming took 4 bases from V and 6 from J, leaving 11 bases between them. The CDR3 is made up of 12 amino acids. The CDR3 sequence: CASSPRGGEQYF. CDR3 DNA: TGCGCCAGCAGCCCCAGGGGTGGCGAGCAGTACTTC.

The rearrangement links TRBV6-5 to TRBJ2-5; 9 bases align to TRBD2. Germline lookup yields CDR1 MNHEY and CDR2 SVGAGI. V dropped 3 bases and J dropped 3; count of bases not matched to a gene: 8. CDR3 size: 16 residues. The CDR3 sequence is CASSYSLAGKEETQYF. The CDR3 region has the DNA TGTGCCAGCAGTTATAGTCTAGCGGGGAAAGAAGAGACCCAGTACTTC.

The CDR3 coding sequence is TGTGCCAGCAGTTCCCCCCTAGCTTCGGGAGAGACCCAGTACTTC. Protein product: CASSSPLASGETQYF. This chain links TRBV6-6 with TRBJ2-5; possible D gene TRBD2, 5 bases. The V end was cut by 4 bases, the J end by 4 bases, with 16 bases between. The CDR3 has 15 residues. The V gene's germline CDR1 is MNHNY and CDR2 SVGAGI (reference sequence).

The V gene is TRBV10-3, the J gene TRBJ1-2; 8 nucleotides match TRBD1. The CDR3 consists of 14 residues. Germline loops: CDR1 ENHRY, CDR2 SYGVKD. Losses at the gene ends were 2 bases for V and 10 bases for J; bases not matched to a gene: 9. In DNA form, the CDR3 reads TGTGCCATCAGTGAGCCTGGGACAGGACCCAACTACACCTTC. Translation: CAISEPGTGPNYTF.

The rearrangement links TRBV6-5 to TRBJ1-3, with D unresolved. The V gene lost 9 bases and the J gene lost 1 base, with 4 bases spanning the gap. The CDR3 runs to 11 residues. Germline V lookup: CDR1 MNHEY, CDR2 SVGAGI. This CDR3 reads CASNSGNTIYF. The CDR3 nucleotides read TGTGCCAGTAATTCTGGAAACACCATATATTTT.

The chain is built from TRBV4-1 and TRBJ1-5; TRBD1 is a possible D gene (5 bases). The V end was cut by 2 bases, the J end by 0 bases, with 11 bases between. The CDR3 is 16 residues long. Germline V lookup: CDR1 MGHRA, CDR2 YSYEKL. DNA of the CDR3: TGCGCCAGCAGCCAACAGACAGATTATAGCAATCAGCCCCAGCATTTT. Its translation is CASSQQTDYSNQPQHF.

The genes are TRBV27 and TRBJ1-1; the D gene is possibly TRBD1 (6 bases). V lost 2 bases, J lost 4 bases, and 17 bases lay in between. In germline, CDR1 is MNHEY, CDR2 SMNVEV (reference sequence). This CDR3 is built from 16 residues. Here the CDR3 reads CASSLSSGVGGTEAFF. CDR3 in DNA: TGTGCCAGCAGTTTAAGCTCAGGGGTAGGGGGCACTGAAGCTTTCTTT.